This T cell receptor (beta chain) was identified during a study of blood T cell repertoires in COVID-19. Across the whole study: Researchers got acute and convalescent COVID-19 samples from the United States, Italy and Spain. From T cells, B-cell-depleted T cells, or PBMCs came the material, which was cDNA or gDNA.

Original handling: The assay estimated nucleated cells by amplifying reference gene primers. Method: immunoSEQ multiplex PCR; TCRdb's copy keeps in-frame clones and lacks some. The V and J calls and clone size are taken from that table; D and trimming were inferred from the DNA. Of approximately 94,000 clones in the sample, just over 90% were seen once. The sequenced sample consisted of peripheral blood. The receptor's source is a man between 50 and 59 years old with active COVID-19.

DNA for the CDR3: TGTGCCAGCAGCTTGGGACTAGGTGACACCGGGGAGCTGTTTTTT. Translation: CASSLGLGDTGELFF. This chain connects TRBV7-3 to TRBJ2-2, with 8 positions matching TRBD2. The CDR3 sequence is 15 residues long. V trimming: 3 bases; J trimming: 3 bases; junction bases outside the gene matches: 3. Per the germline V gene, CDR1 is SGHTA and CDR2 is FQGTGA.